The clone carrying this TCR beta chain appeared a few times. The sample belongs to a study of patients and donors after allogeneic stem cell transplantation. TCRdb ran MiXCR on the RT-PCR reads and lists one entry per CDR3 protein. Among some 150,000 distinct CDR3 sequences listed, approximately 37% were seen once. The sequence was collected from a human donor who was either an allogeneic HSCT recipient or a stem cell or donor lymphocyte infusion donor (not recorded which). It is not recorded whose cells these are; they may come from a transplant donor. The sample comprised blood, either unsorted or a sorted T cell fraction (not recorded which).

In nucleotides, the CDR3 is TGTGCCAGCAGTTCATCCGGGGGGCATCAGCCCCAGCATTTT. Translating it yields CASSSSGGHQPQHF. This chain joins TRBV6-5 and TRBJ1-5, with D perhaps TRBD1 (6 bases). CDR3 size: 14 residues. The V and J ends lost 4 bases and 5 bases respectively, with 12 bases between them. In germline, CDR1 is MNHEY, CDR2 SVGAGI.